Below are 21 T cell receptor beta chains sequenced from a single sample in a study of shared clonotypes between healthy human individuals. Naivety among CD8 cells was defined by CD45RO negativity and positive CCR7 selection, thereby excluding terminally differentiated effector memory CD45RA+ cells. Sequenced by immunoSEQ multiplex PCR; TCRdb stores in-frame clones only, minus some. The sample lists millions of clones; about 95% were seen once. The specimen sequenced was naive CD8+ T cells sorted from blood. Every receptor here comes from a man between 18 and 29 years old in good health.

The V call is TRBV6-1, the J call TRBJ2-7; no clear D. Trimming cost V 0 bases and J 3 bases, with 12 bases left between them. The CDR3 is made up of 15 amino acids. Germline V gene data show CDR1 as MNHNS and CDR2 as SASEGT. In DNA, the CDR3 is TGTGCCAGCAGTGAAGCGAGTGTCCTCGGCTACGAGCAGTACTTC. It codes for CASSEASVLGYEQYF.

The chain joins TRBV6-1 to TRBJ2-1; D possibly corresponds to TRBD2 (6 bases). CDR3 length: 18 amino acids. Trimming pared 1 base from V and 7 bases from J, leaving 23 bases between. Germline V lookup: CDR1 MNHNS, CDR2 SASEGT. The CDR3 region is CASSEEVEGTDWVNEQFF. In nucleotides, the CDR3 is TGTGCCAGCAGTGAAGAGGTGGAGGGCACGGACTGGGTAAATGAGCAGTTCTTC.

The rearrangement links TRBV18 to TRBJ2-7; D might be TRBD1 (6 bases). With 6 bases removed from V and 5 bases from J, the gap between germline ends came to 11 bases. This CDR3 is built from 12 residues. The germline V gene encodes CDR1 KGHSH and CDR2 LQKENI. The CDR3 bases are TGTGCCAGCTCGCACTCAGGGGACGAGCAGTACTTC. It yields the protein CASSHSGDEQYF.

The V gene is TRBV4-1, the J gene TRBJ2-7; 8 bases fit TRBD1. CDR1 is MGHRA, CDR2 YSYEKL, per germline. V shed 2 bases and J 1 base; nucleotides not matched to a gene: 4. The CDR3 consists of 15 residues. The CDR3 spells CASSQKQGGSYEQYF. CDR3 nucleotide sequence: TGCGCCAGCAGCCAAAAACAGGGGGGATCCTACGAGCAGTACTTC.

This chain joins TRBV28 and TRBJ2-5, with 8 positions matching TRBD2. The CDR3 is 17 residues long. With 1 base clipped from V and 5 bases from J, the junction kept 12 bases outside the gene matches. Germline CDR1 and CDR2: MDHEN and SYDVKM. In DNA, the CDR3 is TGTGCCAGCAGTTTATTTACCGGCCTAGGACTAGCCGAGACCCAGTACTTC. Protein product: CASSLFTGLGLAETQYF.

The rearrangement joins TRBV7-8 to TRBJ2-1; possibly TRBD2 for D (7 bases). Germline V gives CDR1 SGHVS, CDR2 FQNEAQ. This CDR3 has 13 amino acids. Trimming took 1 base from V and 10 from J, leaving 11 bases between them. Here the CDR3 reads CASSLGRGGEQFF. The CDR3 DNA reads as TGTGCCAGCAGCTTAGGCAGGGGAGGGGAGCAGTTCTTC. Based on the CDR3 plus reference TRBV7-8 and TRBJ2-1, the full variable domain is GAGVSQSPRYKVAKRGQDVALRCDPISGHVSLFWYQQALGQGPEFLTYFQNEAQLDKSGLPSDRFFAERPEGSVSTLKIQRTQQEDSAVYLCASSLGRGGEQFFGPGTRLTVL.

The chain joins TRBV6-5 to TRBJ2-7; D not certain. The germline V and J ends were trimmed by 5 bases and 2 bases, with 16 bases remaining between them. The CDR3 is 15 residues long. From germline, CDR1 is MNHEY and CDR2 SVGAGI. The DNA for the CDR3 is TGTGCCAGCAGTCCCGACCTCCCGCCAGCCTACGAGCAGTACTTC. Its protein product is CASSPDLPPAYEQYF.

The chain couples TRBV5-4 to TRBJ2-1, with TRBD1 identical over 8 bases. The CDR3 is 13 residues long. Germline V lookup: CDR1 SGHNT, CDR2 YYREEE (reference sequence). V shed 4 bases and J 12 bases; nucleotides not matched to a gene: 9. The CDR3 coding sequence is TGTGCCAGCAGCCCAATCGGGGACAGGTTGCAGTTCTTC. This codes for CASSPIGDRLQFF.

The chain combines TRBV13 with TRBJ2-5, with TRBD2 matching 10 bases. J lost 3 bases, V lost 8 bases, and 3 bases had no gene match. The CDR3 is 13 residues long. Looked up from germline, CDR1 is PRHDT and CDR2 is FYEKMQ (reference sequence). CDR3 nucleotide sequence: TGTGCCAGCTCCAGCGGGAGGGAAGAGACCCAGTACTTC. Protein sequence: CASSSGREETQYF.

This sequence joins TRBV6-5 and TRBJ1-1, with D unresolved. Germline CDR1 is MNHEY and CDR2 is SVGAGI. V lost 5 bases and J lost 0, with 10 bases in between. This CDR3 region has 14 residues. CDR3 DNA sequence: TGTGCCAGCAGTGCCACCGTTATGAACACTGAAGCTTTCTTT. Translated: CASSATVMNTEAFF.

This chain uses TRBV2 with TRBJ1-3, with a possible D match to TRBD1 (5 bases). The CDR3 extends over 15 amino acids. V was cut by 2 bases and J by 0 bases, with 8 bases left in between. Looked up from germline, CDR1 is SNHLY and CDR2 is FYNNEI. CDR3 residues: CASSEFRDSGNTIYF. DNA of the CDR3: TGTGCCAGCAGTGAATTCAGGGACTCTGGAAACACCATATATTTT.

Remarks on this clone: The sample contains more than one DNA sequence encoding this CDR3. The V gene is TRBV13, the J gene TRBJ2-7; TRBD1 matches at 12 bases. V was pared by 5 bases and J by 3 bases, with 5 bases of the junction left unmatched. Germline V gives CDR1 PRHDT, CDR2 FYEKMQ (reference sequence). The length of the CDR3 is 15 residues. In nucleotides, the CDR3 is TGTGCCAGCAGCCTCGGGACAGGGGGCGTCTACGAGCAGTACTTC. This gives the protein CASSLGTGGVYEQYF.

V usage is TRBV5-4 and J usage is TRBJ2-5; D is ambiguous. The CDR3 extends over 13 amino acids. Trimming removed 5 bases from V and 0 bases from J, with 8 bases in between. The V gene's germline CDR1 is SGHNT and CDR2 YYREEE (reference sequence). The CDR3 is CASRMGYQETQYF. CDR3 coding DNA: TGTGCCAGCAGGATGGGGTACCAAGAGACCCAGTACTTC.

The V and J genes are TRBV11-2 and TRBJ2-7, with TRBD1 matching 7 bases. The ends lost 2 bases at V and 7 bases at J; junction bases unmatched: 11. This CDR3 is built from 15 residues. Germline V CDR1 and CDR2: SGHAT, FQNNGV. The CDR3 nucleotides read TGTGCCAGCAGCTTATTATATCAGGGGGAAGTTGAGCAGTACTTC. Its translation is CASSLLYQGEVEQYF. Using reference TRBV11-2 and TRBJ2-7 for the parts outside the CDR3, the full variable domain is EAGVAQSPRYKIIEKRQSVAFWCNPISGHATLYWYQQILGQGPKLLIQFQNNGVVDDSQLPKDRFSAERLKGVDSTLKIQPAKLEDSAVYLCASSLLYQGEVEQYFGPGTRLTVT.

This chain links TRBV6-1 with TRBJ2-5; the D gene is possibly TRBD2 (7 bases). Between the trimmed V and J ends, which lost 11 bases and 5 bases, there was a span of 15 bases. The CDR3 has 12 residues. Looked up from germline, CDR1 is MNHNS and CDR2 is SASEGT. The CDR3 loop is CAGRGASETQYF. CDR3 DNA sequence: TGTGCCGGCCGGGGGGCATCGGAGACCCAGTACTTC.

The chain employs TRBV11-2 and TRBJ2-2; 8 bases map to TRBD2. Germline CDR1 is SGHAT and CDR2 is FQNNGV. Losses at the gene ends were 5 bases for V and 5 bases for J; bases not matched to a gene: 10. The CDR3 is 16 residues long. The CDR3 DNA is TGTGCCAGCAGCCTCCTAGAGCGGGAGATAACCGGGGAGCTGTTTTTT. Amino acids: CASSLLEREITGELFF.

Concerning this clone: This sample also contains other DNA sequences that code for the same CDR3. The rearrangement uses TRBV29-1 and TRBJ1-1; tentatively, D is TRBD1 (6 bases). The germline V gene encodes CDR1 SQVTM and CDR2 ANQGSEA. Trimming left V 7 bases short and J 7 bases short, with 10 bases between. The CDR3 runs to 10 residues. The chain's CDR3 is CSALGGEAFF. CDR3 DNA sequence: TGCAGCGCTCTAGGGGGTGAAGCTTTCTTT.

A note on this clone: The junction departs from germline at one end; a sequencing error may be responsible. The rearrangement links TRBV27 to TRBJ1-1; D ambiguous. The length of the CDR3 is 10 residues. The germline V gene has CDR1 MNHEY and CDR2 SMNVEV (reference sequence). DNA of the CDR3: TGTGCCAGCACCATCACCCCCCGGGTCTTT. Amino acids: CASTITPRVF.

CDR3 sequence reads: CASSSMIAGQGISYEQYF. CDR3 bases: TGCGCCAGCAGCTCCATGATAGCTGGACAGGGCATTTCGTACGAGCAGTACTTC. The gene calls are TRBV5-1 and TRBJ2-7; the match to TRBD1 covers 8 bases. V lost 3 bases, J lost 4 bases, and 18 bases stayed unmatched. This CDR3 spans 18 amino acids. CDR1 and CDR2 (germline): SGHRS, YFSETQ.

This chain links TRBV7-9 with TRBJ2-3, with D hard to call. Germline loops: CDR1 SEHNR, CDR2 FQNEAQ (reference sequence). Trimming cost V 5 bases and J 5 bases, with 23 bases left between them. The CDR3 length is 17 residues. For the CDR3, the DNA is TGTGCCAGCAGCCCGGAGTTAATGGACCTCAATGGAGATACGCAGTATTTT. Protein sequence: CASSPELMDLNGDTQYF.

This chain connects TRBV30 to TRBJ2-5; 7 nucleotides agree with TRBD2. This CDR3 region has 16 residues. Germline CDR1 and CDR2: GTSNPN and SVGIG (reference sequence). V trimming: 4 bases; J trimming: 3 bases; junction bases outside the gene matches: 14. This CDR3 reads CAWTPPGPGLKETQYF. CDR3 nucleotide sequence: TGTGCCTGGACCCCCCCGGGTCCGGGACTAAAAGAGACCCAGTACTTC.